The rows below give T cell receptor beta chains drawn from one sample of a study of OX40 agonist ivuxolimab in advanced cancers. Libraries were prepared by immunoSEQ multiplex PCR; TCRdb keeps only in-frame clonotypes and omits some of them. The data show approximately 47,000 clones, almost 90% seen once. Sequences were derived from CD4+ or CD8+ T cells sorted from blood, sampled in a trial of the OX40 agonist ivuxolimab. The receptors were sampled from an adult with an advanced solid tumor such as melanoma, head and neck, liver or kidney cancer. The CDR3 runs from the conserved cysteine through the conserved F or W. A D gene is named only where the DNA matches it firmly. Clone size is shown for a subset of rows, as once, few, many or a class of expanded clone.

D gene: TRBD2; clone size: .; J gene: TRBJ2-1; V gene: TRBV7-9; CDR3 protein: CASSLWWASGSSYNEQFF; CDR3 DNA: TGTGCCAGCAGCTTATGGTGGGCTAGCGGTAGCTCCTACAATGAGCAGTTCTTC
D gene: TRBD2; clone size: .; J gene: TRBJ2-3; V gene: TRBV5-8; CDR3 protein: CASSSRTSGRESDTQYF; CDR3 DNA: TGTGCCAGCAGCTCGCGGACTAGCGGGAGGGAATCAGATACGCAGTATTTT
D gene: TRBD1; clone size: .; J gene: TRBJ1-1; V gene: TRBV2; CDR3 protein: CASSVQGLGTEAFF; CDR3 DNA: TGTGCCAGCAGCGTACAGGGGTTGGGCACTGAAGCTTTCTTT
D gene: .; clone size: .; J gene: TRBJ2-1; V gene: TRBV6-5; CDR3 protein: CASSFAGTASYNEQFF; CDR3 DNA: TGTGCCAGCAGTTTCGCCGGGACTGCCTCCTACAATGAGCAGTTCTTC
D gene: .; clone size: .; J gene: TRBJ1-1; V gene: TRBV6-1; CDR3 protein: CASGGDVNTEAFF; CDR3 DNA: TGTGCCAGCGGGGGGGACGTGAACACTGAAGCTTTCTTT
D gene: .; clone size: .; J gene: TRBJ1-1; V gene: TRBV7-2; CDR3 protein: CASSLGYHMNTEAFF; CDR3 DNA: TGTGCCAGCAGCTTAGGATACCATATGAACACTGAAGCTTTCTTT
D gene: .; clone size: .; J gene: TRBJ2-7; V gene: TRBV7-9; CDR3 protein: CASSLMTAAYEQYF; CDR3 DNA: TGTGCCAGCAGCTTAATGACGGCCGCCTACGAGCAGTACTTC
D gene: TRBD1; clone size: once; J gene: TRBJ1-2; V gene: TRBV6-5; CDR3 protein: CASSRIRQGGYGYTF; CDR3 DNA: TGTGCCAGCAGCCGGATAAGACAGGGGGGCTATGGCTACACCTTC
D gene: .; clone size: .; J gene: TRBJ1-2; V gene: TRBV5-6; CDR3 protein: CASSLFSETLGYTF; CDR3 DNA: TGTGCCAGCAGCTTGTTTTCAGAAACTTTGGGCTACACCTTC
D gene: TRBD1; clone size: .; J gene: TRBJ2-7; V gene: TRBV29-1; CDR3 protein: CSARDRVYEQYF; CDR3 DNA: TGCAGCGCCCGGGACAGGGTCTACGAGCAGTACTTC
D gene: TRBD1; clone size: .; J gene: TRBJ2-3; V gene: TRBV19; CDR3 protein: CASSIADRKDTQYF; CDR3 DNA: TGTGCCAGTAGTATCGCGGACAGGAAAGATACGCAGTATTTT
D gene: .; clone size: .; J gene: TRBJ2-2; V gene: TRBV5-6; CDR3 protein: CASSVQMWRNTGELFF; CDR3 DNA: TGTGCCAGCAGCGTTCAGATGTGGAGGAACACCGGGGAGCTGTTTTTT
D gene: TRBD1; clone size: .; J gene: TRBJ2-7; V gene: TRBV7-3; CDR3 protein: CASSRDRGLPSYEQYF; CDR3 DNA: TGTGCCAGCAGCCGGGACAGGGGGCTACCCTCCTACGAGCAGTACTTC
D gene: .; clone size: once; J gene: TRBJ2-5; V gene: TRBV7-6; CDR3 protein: CASSFYDTRETQYF; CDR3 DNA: TGTGCCAGCAGCTTCTACGATACCCGAGAGACCCAGTACTTC
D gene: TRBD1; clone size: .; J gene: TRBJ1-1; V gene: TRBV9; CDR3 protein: CASSVDWGTGHLNTEAFF; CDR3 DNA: TGTGCCAGCAGCGTAGATTGGGGGACAGGCCATTTGAACACTGAAGCTTTCTTT
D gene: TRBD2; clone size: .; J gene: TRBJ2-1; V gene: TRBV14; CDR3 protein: CASSQEGLSQFF; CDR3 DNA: TGTGCCAGCAGCCAAGAGGGACTAAGTCAGTTCTTC
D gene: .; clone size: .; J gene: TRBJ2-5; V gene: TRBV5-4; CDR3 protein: CASSSPRRETQYF; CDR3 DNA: TGTGCCAGCAGCTCCCCGCGAAGGGAGACCCAGTACTTC
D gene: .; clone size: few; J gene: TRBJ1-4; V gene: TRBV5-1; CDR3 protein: CASSGGEVAEKLFF; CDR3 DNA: TGCGCCAGCAGCGGGGGGGAGGTCGCTGAAAAACTGTTTTTT
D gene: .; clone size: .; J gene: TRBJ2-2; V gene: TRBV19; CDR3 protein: CASKTSLNTGELFF; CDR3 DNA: TGTGCCAGTAAAACTAGCCTTAACACCGGGGAGCTGTTTTTT
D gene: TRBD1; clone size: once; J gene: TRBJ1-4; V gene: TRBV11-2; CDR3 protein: CASSQTGGDEKLFF; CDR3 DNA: TGTGCCAGCAGCCAAACAGGGGGCGATGAAAAACTGTTTTTT
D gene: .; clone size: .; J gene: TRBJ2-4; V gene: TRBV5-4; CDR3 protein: CASSLGSDKAKNIQYF; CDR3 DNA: TGTGCCAGCAGCTTGGGTAGCGACAAAGCCAAAAACATTCAGTACTTC
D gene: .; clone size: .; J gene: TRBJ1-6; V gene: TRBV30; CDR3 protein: CAWSVQTPSPLHF; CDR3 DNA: TGTGCCTGGAGTGTACAAACCCCATCACCCCTCCACTTT
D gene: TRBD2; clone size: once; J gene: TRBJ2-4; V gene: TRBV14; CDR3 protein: CASSGLAKNIQYF; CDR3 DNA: TGTGCCAGCAGCGGACTAGCGAAAAACATTCAGTACTTC
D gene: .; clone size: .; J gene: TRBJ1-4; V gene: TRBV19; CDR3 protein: CASTILGPGEKLFF; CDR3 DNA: TGTGCCAGTACGATTTTGGGGCCAGGTGAAAAACTGTTTTTT
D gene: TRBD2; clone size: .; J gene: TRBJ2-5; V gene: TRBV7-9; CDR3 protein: CASSLRAGGDRETQYF; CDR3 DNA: TGTGCCAGCAGCTTAAGGGCGGGAGGAGACAGGGAGACCCAGTACTTC
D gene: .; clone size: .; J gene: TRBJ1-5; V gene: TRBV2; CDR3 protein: CASRVGNSNQPQHF; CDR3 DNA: TGTGCCAGCAGGGTAGGCAATAGCAATCAGCCCCAGCATTTT
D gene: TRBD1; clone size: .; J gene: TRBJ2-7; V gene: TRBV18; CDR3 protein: CASSPLQGANEQYF; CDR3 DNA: TGTGCCAGCTCACCACTACAGGGGGCGAACGAGCAGTACTTC
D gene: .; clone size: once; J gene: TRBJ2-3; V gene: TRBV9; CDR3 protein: CASSAPGGTDTQYF; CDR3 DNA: TGTGCCAGCAGCGCACCCGGGGGCACAGATACGCAGTATTTT
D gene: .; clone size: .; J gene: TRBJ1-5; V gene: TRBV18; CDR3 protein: CASSATYSDQPQHF; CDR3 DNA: TGTGCCAGCTCAGCGACATATTCTGACCAGCCCCAGCATTTT
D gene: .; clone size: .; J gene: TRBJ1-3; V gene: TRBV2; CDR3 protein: CASSSGFGNTIYF; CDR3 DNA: TGTGCCAGCAGTTCGGGGTTTGGAAACACCATATATTTT
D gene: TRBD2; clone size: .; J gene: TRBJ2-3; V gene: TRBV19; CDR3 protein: CASSRSGTPDTQYF; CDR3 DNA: TGTGCCAGTAGTAGGAGCGGGACTCCGGATACGCAGTATTTT
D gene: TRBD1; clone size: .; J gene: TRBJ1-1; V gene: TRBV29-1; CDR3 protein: CSVTGTGGLNTEAFF; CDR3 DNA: TGCAGCGTAACCGGGACAGGGGGCCTGAACACTGAAGCTTTCTTT
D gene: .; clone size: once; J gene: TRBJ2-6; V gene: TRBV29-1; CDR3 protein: CSVQADSGANVLTF; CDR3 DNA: TGCAGCGTGCAGGCCGACTCTGGGGCCAACGTCCTGACTTTC
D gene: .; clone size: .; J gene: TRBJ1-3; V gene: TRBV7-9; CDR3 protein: CASSPAYVGSSGNTIYF; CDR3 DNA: TGTGCCAGCAGCCCGGCCTATGTGGGATCCTCTGGAAACACCATATATTTT
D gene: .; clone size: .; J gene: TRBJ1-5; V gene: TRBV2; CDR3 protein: CASSEPSGQSSNQPQHF; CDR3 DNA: TGTGCCAGCAGTGAACCCTCCGGGCAGTCTAGCAATCAGCCCCAGCATTTT
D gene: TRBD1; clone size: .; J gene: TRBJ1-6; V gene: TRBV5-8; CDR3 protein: CASSFNRGPSNSPLHF; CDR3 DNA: TGTGCCAGCAGCTTTAACAGGGGGCCCTCCAATTCACCCCTCCACTTT
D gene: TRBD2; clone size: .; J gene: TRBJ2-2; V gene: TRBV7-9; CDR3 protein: CASTARSGTKDGELFF; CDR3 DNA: TGTGCCAGCACCGCACGGAGCGGGACCAAGGACGGGGAGCTGTTTTTT
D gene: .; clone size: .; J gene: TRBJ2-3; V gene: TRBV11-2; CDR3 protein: CASRGLGTDTQYF; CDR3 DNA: TGTGCCAGCAGGGGGTTGGGCACAGATACGCAGTATTTT
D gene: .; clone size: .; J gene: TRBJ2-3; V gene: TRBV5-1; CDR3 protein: CASSPGTALDTQYF; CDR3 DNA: TGCGCCAGCAGCCCCGGGACTGCTCTAGATACGCAGTATTTT
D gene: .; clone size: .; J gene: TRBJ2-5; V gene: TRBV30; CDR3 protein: CACQFRQAQETQYF; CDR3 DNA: TGTGCCTGTCAGTTCCGACAGGCACAAGAGACCCAGTACTTC
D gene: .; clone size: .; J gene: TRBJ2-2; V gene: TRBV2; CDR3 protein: CASTMTNTGELFF; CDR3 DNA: TGTGCCAGCACCATGACCAACACCGGGGAGCTGTTTTTT
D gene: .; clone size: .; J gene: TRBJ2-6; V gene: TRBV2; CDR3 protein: CASSEGRGSGANVLTF; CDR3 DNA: TGTGCCAGCAGTGAAGGAAGGGGTTCTGGGGCCAACGTCCTGACTTTC
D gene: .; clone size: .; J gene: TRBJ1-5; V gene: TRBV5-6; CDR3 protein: CASSFYGQTNQPQHF; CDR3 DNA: TGTGCCAGCAGCTTTTACGGACAGACAAATCAGCCCCAGCATTTT
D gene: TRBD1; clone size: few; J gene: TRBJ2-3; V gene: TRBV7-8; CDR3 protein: CASREPGQGTDTQYF; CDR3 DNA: TGTGCCAGCAGAGAGCCGGGACAGGGCACAGATACGCAGTATTTT
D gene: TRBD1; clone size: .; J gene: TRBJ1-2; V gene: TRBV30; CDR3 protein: CAWSVQGSFGYTF; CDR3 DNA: TGTGCCTGGAGTGTACAGGGGTCCTTCGGCTACACCTTC
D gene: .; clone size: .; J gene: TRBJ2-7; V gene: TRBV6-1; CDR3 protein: CALTRTGVDEQYF; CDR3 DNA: TGTGCTCTTACAAGGACTGGGGTAGACGAGCAGTACTTC
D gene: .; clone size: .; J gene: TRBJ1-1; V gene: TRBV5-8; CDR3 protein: CASSSLPGMNTEAFF; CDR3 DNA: TGTGCCAGCAGCTCCCTCCCCGGGATGAACACTGAAGCTTTCTTT
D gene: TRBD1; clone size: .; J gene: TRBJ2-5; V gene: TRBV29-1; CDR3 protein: CSVEINRGLRETQYF; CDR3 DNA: TGCAGCGTTGAGATAAACAGGGGGCTGAGAGAGACCCAGTACTTC
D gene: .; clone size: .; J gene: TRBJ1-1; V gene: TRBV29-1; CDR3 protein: CSVDWGGTGYTEAFF; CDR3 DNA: TGCAGCGTTGACTGGGGAGGTACAGGGTACACTGAAGCTTTCTTT
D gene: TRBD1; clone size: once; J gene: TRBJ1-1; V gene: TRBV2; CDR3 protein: CASSPGTGWNTEAFF; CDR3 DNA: TGTGCCAGCAGCCCAGGGACAGGGTGGAACACTGAAGCTTTCTTT
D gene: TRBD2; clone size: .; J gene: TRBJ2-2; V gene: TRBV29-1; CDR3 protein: CSVEESGLGPNF; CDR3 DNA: TGCAGCGTTGAAGAGTCCGGACTAGGCCCTAATTTT